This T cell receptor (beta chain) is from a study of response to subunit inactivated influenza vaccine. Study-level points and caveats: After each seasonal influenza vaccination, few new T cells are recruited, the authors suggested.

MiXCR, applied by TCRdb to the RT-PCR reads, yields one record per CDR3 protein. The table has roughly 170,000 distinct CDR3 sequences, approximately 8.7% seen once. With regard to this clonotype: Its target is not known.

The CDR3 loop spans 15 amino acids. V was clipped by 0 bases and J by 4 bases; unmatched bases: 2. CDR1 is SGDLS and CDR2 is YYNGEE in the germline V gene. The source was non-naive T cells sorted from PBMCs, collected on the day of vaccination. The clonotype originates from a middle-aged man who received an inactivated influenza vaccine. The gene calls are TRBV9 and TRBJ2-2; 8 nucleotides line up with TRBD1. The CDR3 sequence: CASSVVGQVTGELFF. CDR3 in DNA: TGTGCCAGCAGCGTAGTGGGACAGGTCACCGGGGAGCTGTTTTTT.